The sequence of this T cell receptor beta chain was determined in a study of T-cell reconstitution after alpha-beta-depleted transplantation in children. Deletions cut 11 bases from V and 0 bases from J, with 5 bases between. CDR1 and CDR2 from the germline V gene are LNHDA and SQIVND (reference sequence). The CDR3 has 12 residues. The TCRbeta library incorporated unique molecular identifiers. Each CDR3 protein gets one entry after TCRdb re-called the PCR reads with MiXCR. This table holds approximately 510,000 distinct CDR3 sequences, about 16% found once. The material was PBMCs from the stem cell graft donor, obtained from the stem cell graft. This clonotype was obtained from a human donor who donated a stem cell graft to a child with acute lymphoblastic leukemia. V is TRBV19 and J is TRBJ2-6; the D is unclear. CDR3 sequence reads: CAVSSGANVLTF. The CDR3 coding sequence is TGTGCCGTTTCCTCTGGGGCCAACGTCCTGACTTTC.